This TCR beta chain was identified in a study of CD8 T cells in Susac syndrome. Study as a whole: The Susac syndrome patients were therapy-naive, on corticosteroids, or on intravenous immunoglobulin alone at blood draw.

From blood CD8+ and CD4+ T cells, the TCR beta chain was sequenced. Both CD4+ and CD8+ T cells were negatively isolated, and TEMRA cells underwent FACS enrichment. RNA, at about 0.45 to 1 ug, was reverse transcribed with random hexamers. The amplification used immunoSEQ multiplex PCR on TCR beta CDR3; it spanned 54 Vbeta and 13 Jbeta. TCRdb called the immunoSEQ multiplex PCR reads again in MiXCR, with one record for every CDR3 protein. The table lists approximately 260,000 distinct CDR3 sequences, 90% to 97% of them singletons. This clonotype was observed a single time. This CDR3 has 13 residues. V lost 1 base to trimming and J lost 8 bases, with 12 bases between them. CDR1 is SGHNT and CDR2 is YYREEE in the germline V gene (reference sequence).

This chain uses TRBV5-4 with TRBJ1-2, with TRBD1 as a possible D gene (6 bases). The sequencing sample was made of CD4+ T cells from PBMCs. The source of this sequence is a human donor with Susac syndrome. For the CDR3, the DNA is TGTGCCAGCAGCTTGATGCCAGGGGAAGGCTACACCTTC. It specifies CASSLMPGEGYTF.